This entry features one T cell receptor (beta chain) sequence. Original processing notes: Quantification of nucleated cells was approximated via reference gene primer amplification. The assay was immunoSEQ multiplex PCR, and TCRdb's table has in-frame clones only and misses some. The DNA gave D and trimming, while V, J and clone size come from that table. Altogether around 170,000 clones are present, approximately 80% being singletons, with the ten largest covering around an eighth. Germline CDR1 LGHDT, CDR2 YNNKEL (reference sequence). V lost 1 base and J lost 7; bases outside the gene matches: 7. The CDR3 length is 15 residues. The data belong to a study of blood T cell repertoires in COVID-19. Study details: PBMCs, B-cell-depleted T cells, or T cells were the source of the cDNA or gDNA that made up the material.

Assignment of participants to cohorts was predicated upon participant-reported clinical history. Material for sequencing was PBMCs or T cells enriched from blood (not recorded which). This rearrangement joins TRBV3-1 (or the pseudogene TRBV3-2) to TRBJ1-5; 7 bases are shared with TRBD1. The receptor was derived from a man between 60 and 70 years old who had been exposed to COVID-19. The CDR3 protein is CASSQGRGQGQPQHF. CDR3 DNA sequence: TGTGCCAGCAGCCAAGGGAGGGGGCAGGGGCAGCCCCAGCATTTT.